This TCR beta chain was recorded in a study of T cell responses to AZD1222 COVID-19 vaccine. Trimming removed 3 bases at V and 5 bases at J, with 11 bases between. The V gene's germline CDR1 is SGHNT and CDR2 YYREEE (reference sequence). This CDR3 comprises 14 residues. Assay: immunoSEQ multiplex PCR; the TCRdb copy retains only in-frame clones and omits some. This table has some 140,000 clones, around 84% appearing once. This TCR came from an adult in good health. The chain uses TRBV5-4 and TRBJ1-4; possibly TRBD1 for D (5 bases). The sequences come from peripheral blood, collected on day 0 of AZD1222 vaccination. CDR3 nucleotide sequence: TGTGCCAGCAGCTCGGGTAGGGGAAATGAAAAACTGTTTTTT. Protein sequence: CASSSGRGNEKLFF.